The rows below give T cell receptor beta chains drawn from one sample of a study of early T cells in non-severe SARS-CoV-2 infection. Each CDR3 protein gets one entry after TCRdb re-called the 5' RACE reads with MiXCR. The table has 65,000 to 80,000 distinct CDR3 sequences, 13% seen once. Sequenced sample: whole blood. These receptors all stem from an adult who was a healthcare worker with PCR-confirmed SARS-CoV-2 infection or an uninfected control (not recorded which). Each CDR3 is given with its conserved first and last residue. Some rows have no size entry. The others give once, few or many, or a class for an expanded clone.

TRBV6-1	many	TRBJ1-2	CASSEVGTGFNYGYTF
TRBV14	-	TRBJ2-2	CASSQDHNTGELFF
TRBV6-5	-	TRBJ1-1	CASAGQYNTEAFF
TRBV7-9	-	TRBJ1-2	CASSVGPKNYGYTF
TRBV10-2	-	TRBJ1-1	CASTLRGSNTEAFF
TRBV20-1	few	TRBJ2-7	CSARHGQTYEQYF
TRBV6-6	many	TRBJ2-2	CASSSLRLAGDTGELFF
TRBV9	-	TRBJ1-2	CASSPHRFPRPNYGYTF
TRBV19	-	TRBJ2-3	CASSALPDTQYF
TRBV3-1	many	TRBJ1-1	CASMGPQEEAFF
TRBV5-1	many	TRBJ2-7	CASRPDGRGIGEQYF
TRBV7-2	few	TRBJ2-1	CASSLVTGNYNEQFF
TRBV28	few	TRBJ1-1	CASDRKNTEAFF
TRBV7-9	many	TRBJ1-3	CASSLVPGRRGSGNTIYF
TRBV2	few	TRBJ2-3	CASTPNLEGDTQYF
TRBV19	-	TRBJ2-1	CASTVGSVREQFF
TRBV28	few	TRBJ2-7	CASRFYEQYF
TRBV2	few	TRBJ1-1	CASSGETEAFF
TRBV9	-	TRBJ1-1	CASSVRGQGAEAFF
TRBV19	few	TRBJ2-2	CASNSQGAGTGELFF
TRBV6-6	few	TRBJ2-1	CASSYFFVTGDEQFF
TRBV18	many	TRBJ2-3	CASSPPQGSYTQYF
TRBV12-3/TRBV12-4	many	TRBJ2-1	CASSFRLAGGLGYNEQFF
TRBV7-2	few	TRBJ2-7	CASSSSGGRYEQYF
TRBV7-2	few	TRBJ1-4	CASSSHPGTGLNEKLFF
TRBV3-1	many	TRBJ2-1	CASSPMTSVYNEQFF
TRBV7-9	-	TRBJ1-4	CASSSRGTAEKLFF
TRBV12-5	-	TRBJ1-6	CASGPGSYNSPLHF
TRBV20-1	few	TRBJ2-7	CSARTIGDIYEQYF
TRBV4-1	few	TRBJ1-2	CASSQHTGEDGYTF
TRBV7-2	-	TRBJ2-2	CASSLVPPRGANPGELFF
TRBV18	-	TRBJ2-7	CASSLSGQGLYEQYF
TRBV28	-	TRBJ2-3	CASSLRRALSLGTDTQYF